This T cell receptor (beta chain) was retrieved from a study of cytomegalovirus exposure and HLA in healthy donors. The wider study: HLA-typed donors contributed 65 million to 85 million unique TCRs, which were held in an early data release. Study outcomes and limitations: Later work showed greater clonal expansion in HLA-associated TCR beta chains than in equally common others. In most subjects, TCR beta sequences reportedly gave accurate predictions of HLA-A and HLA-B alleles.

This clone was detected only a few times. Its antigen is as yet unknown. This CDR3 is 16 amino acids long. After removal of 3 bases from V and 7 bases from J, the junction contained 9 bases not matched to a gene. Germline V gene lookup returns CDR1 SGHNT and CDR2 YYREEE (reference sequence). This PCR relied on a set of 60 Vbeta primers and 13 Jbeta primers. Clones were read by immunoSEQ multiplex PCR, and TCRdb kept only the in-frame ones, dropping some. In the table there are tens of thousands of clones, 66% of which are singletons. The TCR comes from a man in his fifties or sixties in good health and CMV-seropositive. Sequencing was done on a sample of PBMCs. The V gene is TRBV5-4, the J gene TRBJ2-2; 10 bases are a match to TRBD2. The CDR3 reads CASSSQRGGRDGELFF. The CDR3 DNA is TGTGCCAGCAGCTCTCAGCGGGGGGGAAGGGACGGGGAGCTGTTTTTT.